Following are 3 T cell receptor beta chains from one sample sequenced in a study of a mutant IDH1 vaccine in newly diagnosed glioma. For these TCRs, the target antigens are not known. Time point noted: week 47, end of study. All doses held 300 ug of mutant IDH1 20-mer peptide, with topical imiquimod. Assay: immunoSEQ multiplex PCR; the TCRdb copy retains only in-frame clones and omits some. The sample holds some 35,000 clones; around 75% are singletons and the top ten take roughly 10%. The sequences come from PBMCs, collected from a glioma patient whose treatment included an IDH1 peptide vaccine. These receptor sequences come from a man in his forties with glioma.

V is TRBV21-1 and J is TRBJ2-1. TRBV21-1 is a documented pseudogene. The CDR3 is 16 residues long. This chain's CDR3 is CASNEKVNVDYNEQFF. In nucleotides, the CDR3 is TGTGCCAGCAACGAAAAGGTAAACGTCGACTACAATGAGCAGTTCTTC.

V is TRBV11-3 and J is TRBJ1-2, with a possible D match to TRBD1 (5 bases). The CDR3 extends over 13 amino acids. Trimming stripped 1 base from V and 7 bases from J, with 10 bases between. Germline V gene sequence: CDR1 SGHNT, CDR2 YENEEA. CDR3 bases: TGTGCCAGCAGCTTAGCTCCAAGGGGTGGCTACACCTTC. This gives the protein CASSLAPRGGYTF.

The CDR3 DNA reads as TGTGCCAGCAGCTTGTTAGTAGCGGGAGGCTCCTACAATGAGCAGTTCTTC. As protein: CASSLLVAGGSYNEQFF. V and J are TRBV5-4 and TRBJ2-1; the match to TRBD2 covers 10 bases. The CDR3 length is 17 residues. CDR1 and CDR2 (germline): SGHNT, YYREEE (reference sequence). The V and J ends lost 1 base and 0 bases, in that order; junction bases with no gene match: 4.